The 14 T cell receptor beta chains reported below all come from one sample, sequenced in a study of blood T cell repertoires in COVID-19. Only in-frame clones appear in the TCRdb table, and some are missing; sequencing was by immunoSEQ multiplex PCR. The table has roughly 340,000 clones, around nine tenths seen once; the top ten hold 2.5% to 4%. The source material was peripheral blood. The receptors stem from a woman between 18 and 29 years old who had recovered from COVID-19.

This clone was detected only once. The rearrangement joins TRBV19 to TRBJ2-4, with 7 bases identical to TRBD2. The CDR3 has 15 residues. With V trimmed by 3 bases and J by 5 bases, 7 bases remained unmatched. Germline-derived CDR1 and CDR2 are LNHDA and SQIVND (reference sequence). The CDR3 DNA reads TGTGCCAGTAGTATTCGCGGGAGAGGTCAAAACATTCAGTACTTC. This encodes CASSIRGRGQNIQYF.

This chain joins TRBV6-2 or TRBV6-3 and TRBJ2-3; D is uncertain. The CDR3 contains 15 residues. V lost 1 base and J lost 0, with 8 bases in between. Germline V gene data show CDR1 as MNHEY and CDR2 as SVGEGT. CDR3 sequence (DNA): TGTGCCAGCAGTTACTGGAGCGATAGCACAGATACGCAGTATTTT. It specifies CASSYWSDSTDTQYF.

The chain employs TRBV24-1 and TRBJ2-7, with a tentative D call TRBD2 (5 bases). The CDR3 consists of 13 residues. V gave up 9 bases and J gave up 2 bases, with 13 bases separating them. CDR1 is KGHDR, CDR2 SFDVKD, per germline. CDR3: CATPTRVTYEQYV. DNA of the CDR3: TGTGCCACCCCGACGCGGGTTACCTACGAGCAGTACGTC.

The rearrangement joins TRBV5-4 to TRBJ2-4; D is uncertain. CDR3 length: 12 residues. CDR1 is SGHNT and CDR2 is YYREEE in the germline V gene (reference sequence). Trimming left V 2 bases short and J 6 bases short, with 6 bases between. The CDR3 spells CASSFNRNIQYF. For the CDR3, the DNA is TGTGCCAGCAGCTTTAACAGAAACATTCAGTACTTC.

The chain uses TRBV30 and TRBJ1-2, with TRBD1 matching over 7 bases. The V gene's germline CDR1 is GTSNPN and CDR2 SVGIG (reference sequence). V shed 1 base and J 7 bases; nucleotides not matched to a gene: 9. This CDR3 is built from 14 residues. The CDR3 coding sequence is TGTGCCTGGAGTGGGCACACGACAGGGCTTGGCTACACCTTC. Protein sequence: CAWSGHTTGLGYTF.

The J gene is TRBJ1-1, the V gene TRBV4-1; 7 nucleotides line up with TRBD1. V lost 2 bases to trimming and J lost 8 bases; unmatched junction nucleotides: 8. The CDR3 has 14 amino acids. From germline, CDR1 is MGHRA and CDR2 YSYEKL. CDR3 sequence: CASSQRLTGREAFF. CDR3 DNA sequence: TGCGCCAGCAGCCAACGTTTGACAGGGCGGGAAGCTTTCTTT.

This rearrangement joins TRBV27 to TRBJ2-3; TRBD2 matches 7 bases. The CDR3 extends over 18 amino acids. Germline lookup yields CDR1 MNHEY and CDR2 SMNVEV (reference sequence). Unmatched junction bases numbered 18, after V lost 3 bases and J lost 6 bases. The CDR3 reads CASSFLGPSGWRGDTQYF. Here the CDR3 DNA reads TGTGCCAGCAGTTTTCTCGGGCCTAGCGGTTGGAGAGGGGATACGCAGTATTTT.

The rearrangement uses TRBV7-9 and TRBJ2-2; 11 positions agree with TRBD1. With 8 bases clipped from V and 7 bases from J, the junction kept 6 bases outside the gene matches. CDR1 and CDR2 (germline): SEHNR, FQNEAQ (reference sequence). This CDR3 has 14 residues. CDR3 region: CASAWDRGFGELFF. CDR3 coding DNA: TGTGCCAGCGCCTGGGACAGGGGGTTCGGGGAGCTGTTTTTT.

This sequence joins TRBV10-3 and TRBJ2-1, with D possibly TRBD2 on 5 matching bases. V was shortened by 4 bases and J by 3 bases, with 25 bases between the two germline ends. This CDR3 comprises 19 residues. CDR1 is ENHRY, CDR2 SYGVKD, per germline. The CDR3 region has the DNA TGTGCCATCAGTGCTTTGCTTCCCGCCAAGCGGTTGAACTACAATGAGCAGTTCTTC. Translating it yields CAISALLPAKRLNYNEQFF.

This chain joins TRBV7-9 and TRBJ1-6; D might be TRBD1 (5 bases). CDR1 SEHNR and CDR2 FQNEAQ come from the germline V gene (reference sequence). The CDR3 spans 15 residues. Deletions cut 3 bases from V and 7 bases from J, with 13 bases between. CDR3 sequence (DNA): TGTGCCAGCAGCTTTTTAGGGGTCGGCAATTCACCCCTCCACTTT. Its translation: CASSFLGVGNSPLHF. The full variable domain, completed using reference TRBV7-9 and TRBJ1-6, is DTGVSQNPRHKITKRGQNVTFRCDPISEHNRLYWYRQTLGQGPEFLTYFQNEAQLEKSRLLSDRFSAERPKGSFSTLEIQRTEQGDSAMYLCASSFLGVGNSPLHFGNGTRLTVT.

Worth noting for this clone: Sequence at one end of the junction differs from germline and may be a read error. The chain carries TRBV12-3 or TRBV12-4 and TRBJ1-1; D not resolved. There are 13 residues in the CDR3. The CDR3, as DNA: TGTGCCAGCAGTTTAAGCTCGAACGCTGAAGCTTTCTTT. Its translation: CASSLSSNAEAFF.

The V call is TRBV2, the J call TRBJ1-1, with 7 bases lining up with TRBD1. The germline gives CDR1 SNHLY, CDR2 FYNNEI. The CDR3 runs to 15 residues. The J segment lost 7 bases and the V segment lost 8 bases, leaving 16 bases of the junction unmatched. CDR3 sequence reads: CASALRQGFYREAFF. The CDR3 DNA reads TGTGCCAGCGCCCTTAGACAGGGTTTTTATCGTGAAGCTTTCTTT.

This chain links TRBV7-6 with TRBJ2-3, with 8 bases aligning to TRBD2. The CDR3 contains 15 residues. Germline-derived CDR1 and CDR2 are SGHVS and FNYEAQ. Trimming took 2 bases from V and 9 from J; bases not matched to a gene: 10. The CDR3 bases are TGTGCCAGCAGCTTACTGGGAGCGGGAGTTGGAACGCAGTATTTT. This codes for CASSLLGAGVGTQYF. Combining the CDR3 with reference TRBV7-6 and TRBJ2-3 gives the whole variable domain GAGVSQSPRYKVTKRGQDVALRCDPISGHVSLYWYRQALGQGPEFLTYFNYEAQQDKSGLPNDRFSAERPEGSISTLTIQRTEQRDSAMYRCASSLLGAGVGTQYFGPGTRLTVL.

The chain recombines TRBV19 with TRBJ2-5; weak D call: TRBD1 (5 bases). The V gene's germline CDR1 is LNHDA and CDR2 SQIVND (reference sequence). There are 15 residues in the CDR3. The germline V and J ends were trimmed by 4 bases and 14 bases, with 26 bases remaining between them. Here the CDR3 reads CASSTVSMGPVTRYF. The CDR3 DNA is TGTGCCAGTAGTACCGTTAGCATGGGGCCAGTAACCAGATACTTC.